This is a list of T cell receptor beta chains from one sample in a study of blood T cell repertoires in COVID-19. Using immunoSEQ multiplex PCR, the repertoire was profiled, and TCRdb retains in-frame clones only, with some absent. The sample lists a few hundred thousand clones; about 85% were seen once. The sample was peripheral blood. Source of these receptors: a woman between 18 and 29 years old with acute or convalescent COVID-19. The CDR3 runs from the conserved cysteine through the conserved F or W. The order of the fields is CDR3 protein, CDR3 length, J gene, V gene.

CDR3aa: CASGRDRGVYGYTF
len: 14
j_gene: TRBJ1-2
v_gene: TRBV12-5

CDR3aa: CASSSLGGGQFNQPQHF
len: 17
j_gene: TRBJ1-5
v_gene: TRBV27

CDR3aa: CASREGAPTNEKLFF
len: 15
j_gene: TRBJ1-4
v_gene: TRBV6-5

CDR3aa: CASSFPGDTQYF
len: 12
j_gene: TRBJ2-3
v_gene: TRBV4-1

CDR3aa: CASSQGTGGDEQYF
len: 14
j_gene: TRBJ2-7
v_gene: TRBV23-1

CDR3aa: CASSYSPWAGEETQYF
len: 16
j_gene: TRBJ2-5
v_gene: TRBV6-5

CDR3aa: CASSPETAGGGGEQFF
len: 16
j_gene: TRBJ2-1
v_gene: TRBV4-2

CDR3aa: CASSFGKREWETQYF
len: 15
j_gene: TRBJ2-5
v_gene: TRBV13

CDR3aa: CASNPTQGASYGYTF
len: 15
j_gene: TRBJ1-2
v_gene: TRBV6-5

CDR3aa: CASSNAQGIGVGGYTF
len: 16
j_gene: TRBJ1-2
v_gene: TRBV28

CDR3aa: CSVSTGVNYGYTF
len: 13
j_gene: TRBJ1-2
v_gene: TRBV29-1

CDR3aa: CASSPPGLAGSYEQYF
len: 16
j_gene: TRBJ2-7
v_gene: TRBV18

CDR3aa: CASSYKGQNYGYTF
len: 14
j_gene: TRBJ1-2
v_gene: TRBV6-5

CDR3aa: CASTLDRVNEKLFF
len: 14
j_gene: TRBJ1-4
v_gene: TRBV2

CDR3aa: CASSENWGGSYGYTF
len: 15
j_gene: TRBJ1-2
v_gene: TRBV6-1

CDR3aa: CASSFTSGRGNEQFF
len: 15
j_gene: TRBJ2-1
v_gene: TRBV28

CDR3aa: CASSNSPFEKLFF
len: 13
j_gene: TRBJ1-4
v_gene: TRBV19

CDR3aa: CASGGSDGYTF
len: 11
j_gene: TRBJ1-2
v_gene: TRBV2

CDR3aa: CASSVVNSLNTEAFF
len: 15
j_gene: TRBJ1-1
v_gene: TRBV9

CDR3aa: CASSFLKGGSGRYEQYF
len: 17
j_gene: TRBJ2-7
v_gene: TRBV28

CDR3aa: CASSSTRLAGLQFF
len: 14
j_gene: TRBJ2-1
v_gene: TRBV28

CDR3aa: CASSARGMSPDTQYF
len: 15
j_gene: TRBJ2-3
v_gene: TRBV5-1

CDR3aa: CASSADSLAYEQYF
len: 14
j_gene: TRBJ2-7
v_gene: TRBV9

CDR3aa: CASTGGTHGYTF
len: 12
j_gene: TRBJ1-2
v_gene: TRBV6-5

CDR3aa: CASSLGTGYTEAFF
len: 14
j_gene: TRBJ1-1
v_gene: TRBV27